Included here is one TCR beta chain sequence, with context. In the study's own analysis: Cell counts per sample came from amplifying reference gene primers. Repertoires were generated with immunoSEQ multiplex PCR, while TCRdb's copy carries only in-frame clones and drops some. V, J and clone size are taken as reported in that table, and D and trimming were inferred from the DNA itself. Of roughly 97,000 clones listed, roughly 80% are singletons. Between the trimmed V and J ends, which lost 1 base and 7 bases, there was a span of 13 bases. The CDR3 spans 14 residues. The germline gives CDR1 SGHTA, CDR2 FQGNSA. These data come from a study of blood T cell repertoires in COVID-19. Study-level information: Sites across the United States, Italy and Spain contributed samples from acute and convalescent COVID-19. PBMCs, B-cell-depleted T cells, or T cells provided the cDNA or gDNA that made up the material.

The sample was peripheral blood. The origin of this receptor is a woman aged 80 or over with active or convalescent COVID-19. The chain combines TRBV7-2 with TRBJ1-2, with a possible D match to TRBD1 (6 bases). The CDR3 is CASSLEQGFSGYTF. CDR3 in DNA: TGTGCCAGCAGCTTAGAACAGGGCTTCAGTGGCTACACCTTC. The variable domain in full, with the rest retrieved from reference TRBV7-2 and TRBJ1-2, is GAGVSQSPSNKVTEKGKDVELRCDPISGHTALYWYRQSLGQGLEFLIYFQGNSAPDKSGLPSDRFSAERTGGSVSTLTIQRTQQEDSAVYLCASSLEQGFSGYTFGSGTRLTVV.